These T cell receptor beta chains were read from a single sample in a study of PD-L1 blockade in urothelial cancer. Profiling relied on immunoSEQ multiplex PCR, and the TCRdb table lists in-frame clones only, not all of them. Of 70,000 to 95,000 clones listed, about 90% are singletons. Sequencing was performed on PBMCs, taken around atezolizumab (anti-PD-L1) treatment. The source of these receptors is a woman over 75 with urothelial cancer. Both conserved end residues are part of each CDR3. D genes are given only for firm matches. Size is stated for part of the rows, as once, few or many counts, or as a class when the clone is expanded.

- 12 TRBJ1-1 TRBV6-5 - CASSDSPTEAFF TGTGCCAGCAGTGACAGTCCCACTGAAGCTTTCTTT
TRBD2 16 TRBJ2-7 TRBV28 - CASSRAGGGRSYEQYF TGTGCCAGCAGCCGGGCGGGAGGCGGTCGTTCGTACGAGCAGTACTTC
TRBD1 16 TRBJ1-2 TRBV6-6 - CASSYSGQGVDYGYTF TGTGCCAGCAGTTACTCCGGACAGGGAGTTGACTATGGCTACACCTTC
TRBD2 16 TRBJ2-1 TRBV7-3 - CASSLTLAASYNEQFF TGTGCCAGCAGCTTAACTCTAGCGGCATCCTACAATGAGCAGTTCTTC
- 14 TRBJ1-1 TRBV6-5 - CASQIGLRGTEAFF TGTGCCAGCCAAATAGGTCTGCGAGGGACTGAAGCTTTCTTT
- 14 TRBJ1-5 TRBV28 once CAGRGGHSNQPQHF TGTGCCGGGAGGGGAGGGCATAGCAATCAGCCCCAGCATTTT
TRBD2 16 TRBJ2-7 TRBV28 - CASSVRSSGRLYEQYF TGTGCCAGCAGTGTTCGAAGTAGCGGGAGATTGTACGAGCAGTACTTC
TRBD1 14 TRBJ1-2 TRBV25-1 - CASSLGQGLSGYTF TGTGCCAGCAGCCTCGGACAGGGGTTAAGTGGCTACACCTTC
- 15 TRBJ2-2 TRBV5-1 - CASSARVGDTGELFF TGCGCCAGCAGCGCCAGGGTAGGGGACACCGGGGAGCTGTTTTTT
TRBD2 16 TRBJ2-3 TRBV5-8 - CASSAGLAAGTDTQYF TGTGCCAGCAGCGCGGGACTAGCGGCTGGCACAGATACGCAGTATTTT
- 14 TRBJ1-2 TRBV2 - CASSEALTGLGYTF TGTGCCAGCAGTGAAGCGTTGACGGGTCTCGGCTACACCTTC
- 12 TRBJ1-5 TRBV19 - CASTGYNQPQHF TGTGCCAGTACAGGGTACAATCAGCCCCAGCATTTT
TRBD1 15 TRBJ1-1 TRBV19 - CASSTSTGVNTEAFF TGTGCCAGTAGTACGTCGACAGGGGTGAACACTGAAGCTTTCTTT
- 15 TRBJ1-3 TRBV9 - CASRSGGSDGNTIYF TGTGCCAGCAGGTCGGGGGGCTCGGACGGAAACACCATATATTTT
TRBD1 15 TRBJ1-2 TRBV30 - CAWSVHRGIQGGYTF TGTGCCTGGAGTGTACACAGGGGTATCCAAGGGGGCTACACCTTC
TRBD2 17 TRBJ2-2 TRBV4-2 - CASSQPTSGRDTGELFF TGTGCCAGCAGCCAACCGACTAGCGGGAGGGACACCGGGGAGCTGTTTTTT
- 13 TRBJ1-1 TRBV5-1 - CASSLAGNTEAFF TGCGCCAGCAGCTTGGCAGGGAACACTGAAGCTTTCTTT
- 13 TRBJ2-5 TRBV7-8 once CASSLGRDGSQYF TGTGCCAGCAGCTTAGGGAGGGATGGCAGCCAGTACTTC
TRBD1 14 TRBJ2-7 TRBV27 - CASSSDRGLNEQYF TGTGCCAGCAGTTCGGACAGGGGGTTAAACGAGCAGTACTTC
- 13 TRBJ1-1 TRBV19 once CASTSTRDTEAFF TGTGCCAGTACTTCAACTAGGGACACTGAAGCTTTCTTT
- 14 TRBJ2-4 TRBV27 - CASSFSAQGNIQYF TGTGCCAGCAGTTTCTCCGCCCAGGGAAACATTCAGTACTTC
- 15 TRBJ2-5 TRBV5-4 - CASSTDQGPQETQYF TGTGCCAGCAGCACCGACCAGGGGCCCCAAGAGACCCAGTACTTC
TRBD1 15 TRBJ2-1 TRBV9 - CASSVGQGTHNEQFF TGTGCCAGCAGCGTAGGACAGGGGACTCACAATGAGCAGTTCTTC
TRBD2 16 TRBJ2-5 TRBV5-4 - CASSLGSGRARETQYF TGTGCCAGCAGCTTGGGTTCCGGGAGGGCCCGAGAGACCCAGTACTTC
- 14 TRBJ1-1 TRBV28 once CASREGRGLGEAFF TGTGCCAGCCGGGAGGGGCGCGGGTTAGGTGAAGCTTTCTTT
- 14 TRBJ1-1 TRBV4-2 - CASSLRGRNTEAFF TGTGCCAGCAGCCTCAGGGGAAGGAACACTGAAGCTTTCTTT
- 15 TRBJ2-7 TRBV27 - CASSLSYPTTYEQYF TGTGCCAGCAGTTTATCGTACCCTACTACCTACGAGCAGTACTTC
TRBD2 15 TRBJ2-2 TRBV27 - CASSSYSGVSGELFF TGTGCCAGCAGTTCCTATAGCGGGGTTTCCGGGGAGCTGTTTTTT
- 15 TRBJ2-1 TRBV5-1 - CASSPENLGYNEQFF TGCGCCAGCAGCCCGGAAAACCTCGGGTACAATGAGCAGTTCTTC